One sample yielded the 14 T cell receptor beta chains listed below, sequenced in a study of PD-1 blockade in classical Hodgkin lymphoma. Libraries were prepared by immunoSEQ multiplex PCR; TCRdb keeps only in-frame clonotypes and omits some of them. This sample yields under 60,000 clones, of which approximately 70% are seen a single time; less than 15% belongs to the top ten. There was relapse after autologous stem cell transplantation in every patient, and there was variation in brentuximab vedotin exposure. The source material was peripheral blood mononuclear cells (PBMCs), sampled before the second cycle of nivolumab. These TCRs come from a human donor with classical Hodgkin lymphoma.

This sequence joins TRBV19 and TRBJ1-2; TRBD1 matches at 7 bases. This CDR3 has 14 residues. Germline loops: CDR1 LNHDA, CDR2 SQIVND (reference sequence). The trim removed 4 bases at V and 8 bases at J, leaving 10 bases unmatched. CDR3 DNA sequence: TGTGCCAGTAGTACGGGATCGACAGGGACCGGCTACACCTTC. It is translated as CASSTGSTGTGYTF.

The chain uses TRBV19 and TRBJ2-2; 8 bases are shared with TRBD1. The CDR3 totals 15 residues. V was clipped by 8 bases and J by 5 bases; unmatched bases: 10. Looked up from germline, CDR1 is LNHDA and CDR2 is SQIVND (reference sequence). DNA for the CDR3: TGTGCCAGTGGCGAGGACAGGGTGATGACCGGGGAGCTGTTTTTT. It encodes CASGEDRVMTGELFF.

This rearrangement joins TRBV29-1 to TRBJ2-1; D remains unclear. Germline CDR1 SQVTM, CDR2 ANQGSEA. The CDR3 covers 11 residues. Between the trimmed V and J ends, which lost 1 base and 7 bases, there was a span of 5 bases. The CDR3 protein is CSVEGRNEQFF. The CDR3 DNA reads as TGCAGCGTTGAAGGGAGAAATGAGCAGTTCTTC.

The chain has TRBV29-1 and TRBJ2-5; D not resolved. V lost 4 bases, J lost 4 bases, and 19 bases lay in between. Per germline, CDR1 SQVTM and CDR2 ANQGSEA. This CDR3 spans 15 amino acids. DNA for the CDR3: TGCAGCGTTGGCTTTGCGGCCGTAGTTGGAGAGACCCAGTACTTC. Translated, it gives CSVGFAAVVGETQYF.

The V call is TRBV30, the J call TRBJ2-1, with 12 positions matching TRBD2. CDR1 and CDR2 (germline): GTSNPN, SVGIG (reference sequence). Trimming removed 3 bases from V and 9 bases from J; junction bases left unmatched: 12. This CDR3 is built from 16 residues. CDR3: CAWSLAGGPNFGEQFF. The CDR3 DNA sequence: TGTGCCTGGAGCCTAGCGGGAGGGCCAAACTTCGGTGAGCAGTTCTTC. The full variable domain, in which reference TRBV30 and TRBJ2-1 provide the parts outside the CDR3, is SQTIHQWPATLVQPVGSPLSLECTVEGTSNPNLYWYRQAAGRGLQLLFYSVGIGQISSEVPQNLSASRPQDRQFILSSKKLLLSDSGFYLCAWSLAGGPNFGEQFFGPGTRLTVL.

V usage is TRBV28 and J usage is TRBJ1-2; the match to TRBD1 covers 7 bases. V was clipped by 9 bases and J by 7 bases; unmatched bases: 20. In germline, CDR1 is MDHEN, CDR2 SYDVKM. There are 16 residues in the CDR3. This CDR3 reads CARADCSGQAICGYTF. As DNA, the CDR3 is TGTGCCAGGGCCGATTGCTCCGGACAGGCTATTTGTGGCTACACCTTC.

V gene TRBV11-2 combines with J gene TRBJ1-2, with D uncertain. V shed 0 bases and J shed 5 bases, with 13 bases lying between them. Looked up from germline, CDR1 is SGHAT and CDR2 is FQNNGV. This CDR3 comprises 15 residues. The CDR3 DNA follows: TGTGCCAGCAGCTTAGATCCGGCGGCCGGATATGGCTACACCTTC. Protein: CASSLDPAAGYGYTF.

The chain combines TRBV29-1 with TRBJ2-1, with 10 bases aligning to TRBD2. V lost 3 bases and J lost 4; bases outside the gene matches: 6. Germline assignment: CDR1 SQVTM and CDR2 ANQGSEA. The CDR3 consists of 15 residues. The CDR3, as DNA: TGCAGCGTTGATAAAGGACTAGCGGCATACAATGAGCAGTTCTTC. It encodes CSVDKGLAAYNEQFF.

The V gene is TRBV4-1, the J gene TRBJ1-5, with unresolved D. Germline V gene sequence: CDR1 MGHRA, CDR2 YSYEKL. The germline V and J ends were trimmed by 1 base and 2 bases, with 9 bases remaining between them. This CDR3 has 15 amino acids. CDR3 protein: CASSQGGFGNQPQHF. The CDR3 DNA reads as TGCGCCAGCAGCCAAGGGGGATTTGGCAATCAGCCCCAGCATTTT.

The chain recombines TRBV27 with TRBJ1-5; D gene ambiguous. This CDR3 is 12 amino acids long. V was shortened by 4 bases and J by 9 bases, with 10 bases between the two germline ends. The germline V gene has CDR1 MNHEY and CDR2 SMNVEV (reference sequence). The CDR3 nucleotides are TGTGCCAGCAGTTCGGGCGGTGGGCCCCAGCATTTT. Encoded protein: CASSSGGGPQHF.

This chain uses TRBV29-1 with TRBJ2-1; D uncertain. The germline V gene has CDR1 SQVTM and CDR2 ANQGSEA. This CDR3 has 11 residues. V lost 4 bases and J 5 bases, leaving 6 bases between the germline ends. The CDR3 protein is CSVGLDNEQFF. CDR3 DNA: TGCAGCGTTGGGCTTGACAATGAGCAGTTCTTC.

As DNA, the CDR3 is TGTGCCAGCACCCCGGGACCCATGAGCACAGATACGCAGTATTTT. It specifies CASTPGPMSTDTQYF. The genes are TRBV6-1 and TRBJ2-3; D is possibly TRBD1 or TRBD2 (5 bases each). Germline CDR1 MNHNS, CDR2 SASEGT. The CDR3 consists of 15 residues. V lost 7 bases to trimming and J lost 0 bases, with 14 bases between them.

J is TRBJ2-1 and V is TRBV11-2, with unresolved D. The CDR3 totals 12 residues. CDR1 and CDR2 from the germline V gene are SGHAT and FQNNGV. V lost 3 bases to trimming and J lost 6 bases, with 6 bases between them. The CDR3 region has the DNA TGTGCCAGCAGCTTCTTCGTCAATGAGCAGTTCTTC. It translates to CASSFFVNEQFF. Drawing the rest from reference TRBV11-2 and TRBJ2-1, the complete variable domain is EAGVAQSPRYKIIEKRQSVAFWCNPISGHATLYWYQQILGQGPKLLIQFQNNGVVDDSQLPKDRFSAERLKGVDSTLKIQPAKLEDSAVYLCASSFFVNEQFFGPGTRLTVL.

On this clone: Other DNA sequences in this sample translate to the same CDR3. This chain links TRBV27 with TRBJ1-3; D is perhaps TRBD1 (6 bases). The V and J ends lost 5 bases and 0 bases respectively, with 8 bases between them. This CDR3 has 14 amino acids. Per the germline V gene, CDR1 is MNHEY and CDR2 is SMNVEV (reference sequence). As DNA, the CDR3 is TGTGCCAGCAGTCGAGGGGGCTCTGGAAACACCATATATTTT. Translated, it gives CASSRGGSGNTIYF.